This T cell receptor beta chain was profiled in a study of CD8 T cells in Susac syndrome. Germline CDR1 and CDR2: LGHDT and YNNKEL (reference sequence). This CDR3 is 20 amino acids long. V dropped 4 bases and J dropped 1; count of bases not matched to a gene: 13. The multiple sclerosis control group consisted of treatment-naive patients whose relapsing-remitting disease, which was either stable or active, fulfilled revised McDonald criteria. This clonotype is a singleton in its sample. It was with random hexamers that about 0.45 to 1 ug RNA was reverse transcribed. The immunoSEQ assay covered 54 Vbeta and 13 Jbeta segments for CDR3. Using its own MiXCR run on the immunoSEQ multiplex PCR reads, TCRdb lists one record per CDR3 protein. This sample carries around 280,000 distinct CDR3 sequences, 80% to 90% of them seen once, and the ten largest clones take about 0.11%.

The J gene is TRBJ2-1, the V gene TRBV3-1; TRBD2 matches at 13 bases. This receptor was identified in a human donor with multiple sclerosis. What was sequenced was CD8+ T cells from PBMCs. The CDR3 nucleotides are TGTGCCAGCAGCCTTGGAGGGACTAGCGGGGCAGGTCGGTCCTACAATGAGCAGTTCTTC. Translating it yields CASSLGGTSGAGRSYNEQFF.